This is a list of T cell receptor beta chains from one sample in a study of blood T cell repertoires in COVID-19. TCRdb keeps only in-frame clones here, not all; method: immunoSEQ multiplex PCR. The sample carries 200,000 to 300,000 clones, around 89% recorded once. The sequenced sample was PBMCs or T cells enriched from blood (not recorded which). These receptors all come from a woman aged 40 to 50 with acute COVID-19. Both conserved end residues are part of each CDR3. The D gene is left open where the match is weak. Rows give clone size only sometimes, using once, few, many, or a class for an expanded clone.

-	TRBD1	TRBJ1-4	TRBV4-3	TGCGCCAGCAGCCAAGAAGGTGGGACAGGGAGTGAAAAACTGTTTTTT	CASSQEGGTGSEKLFF
few	TRBD1	TRBJ2-2	TRBV9	TGTGCCAGCAGCGTCGGCCGGGACAGGGGGCGGAACACCGGGGAGCTGTTTTTT	CASSVGRDRGRNTGELFF
-	-	TRBJ2-2	TRBV9	TGTGCCAGCAGCGTAGCTAGCCCCGGGGAGCTGTTTTTT	CASSVASPGELFF
-	TRBD1	TRBJ1-5	TRBV9	TGTGCCAGCAGCGCGGGACAGAATCAGCCCCAGCATTTT	CASSAGQNQPQHF
-	TRBD1	TRBJ1-2	TRBV12-3/TRBV12-4	TGTGCCAGCAGTTTCCAGGGGGCCTATGGCTACACCTTC	CASSFQGAYGYTF
once	-	TRBJ1-1	TRBV29-1	TGCAGCGTGAAAGGAGTGCAGGGCGGCGGCGTGAACACTGAAGCTTTCTTT	CSVKGVQGGGVNTEAFF
-	-	TRBJ2-1	TRBV5-6	TGTGCCAGCAGCTTGGATCGTTACAATGAGCAGTTCTTC	CASSLDRYNEQFF
-	-	TRBJ2-7	TRBV18	TGTGCCAGCTCACCCCGGGACATCTCCTACGAGCAGTACTTC	CASSPRDISYEQYF
few	-	TRBJ2-1	TRBV20-1	TGCAGCGGTGTTACTAGTGCACGGCAGTTCTTC	CSGVTSARQFF
-	TRBD1	TRBJ2-3	TRBV5-1	TGCGCCAGCAGCTTGTCGACAGGGCGGGATACGCAGTATTTT	CASSLSTGRDTQYF
-	-	TRBJ2-3	TRBV5-4	TGTGCCAGCAGCCTGAGAGGATTCACAGATACGCAGTATTTT	CASSLRGFTDTQYF
-	-	TRBJ2-7	TRBV6-2/TRBV6-3	TGTGCCAGCAGTGGGGAGACCGTCGTGGGCGAGCAGTACTTC	CASSGETVVGEQYF
few	TRBD1	TRBJ1-2	TRBV6-5	TGTGCCAGCAGTTGGCAGGGGGCGAATGGCTACACCTTC	CASSWQGANGYTF
-	TRBD1	TRBJ1-4	TRBV7-2	TGTGCCAGCAGCTTAGGGCAGGGGGGCGAAAAACTGTTTTTT	CASSLGQGGEKLFF
-	TRBD1	TRBJ1-1	TRBV7-9	TGTGCCAGCAGCTTGCAAGGGGGCTGGACTGAAGCTTTCTTT	CASSLQGGWTEAFF
-	-	TRBJ1-2	TRBV5-1	TGCGCCAGCAGCTCCACTAGGCAGGGGATTGGTGCGGATGGCTACACCTTC	CASSSTRQGIGADGYTF
-	-	TRBJ1-2	TRBV5-4	TGTGCCAGCAGCTTGTACGGGTCTAACTATGGCTACACCTTC	CASSLYGSNYGYTF
-	-	TRBJ1-2	TRBV12-3/TRBV12-4	TGTGCCAGCAGTTTTTGGACATATGGCTACACCTTC	CASSFWTYGYTF
-	TRBD1	TRBJ1-2	TRBV4-3	TGCGCCAGCAGCCAGGCAGGACAGGGGGCCGGCTTCTATGGCTACACCTTC	CASSQAGQGAGFYGYTF
-	-	TRBJ1-2	TRBV12-3/TRBV12-4	TGTGCCAGCAGTTTAGGTAGAGGGAATGGCTACACCTTC	CASSLGRGNGYTF
-	-	TRBJ2-3	TRBV7-2	TGTGCCAGCAGCCCTGGGACTGGAGTCACAGATACGCAGTATTTT	CASSPGTGVTDTQYF
-	-	TRBJ2-3	TRBV9	TGTGCCAGCAGCGTTTCAAACACAGATACGCAGTATTTT	CASSVSNTDTQYF
-	-	TRBJ1-2	TRBV28	TGTGCCAGCAGCCCCGGGTTGACCAAGGGGGGGGCCTTC	CASSPGLTKGGAF
-	TRBD2	TRBJ2-1	TRBV2	TGTGCCAGCATCCTACTAGCGGGGGTGTACAATGAGCAGTTCTTC	CASILLAGVYNEQFF
-	-	TRBJ2-2	TRBV29-1	TGCAGCGTTCGGGAGAACACCGGGGAGCTGTTTTTT	CSVRENTGELFF
-	TRBD2	TRBJ2-1	TRBV6-2/TRBV6-3	TGTGCCAGCAGTTACTTACGCCAAGTGGGGACTAGCGGGAGGGCCTACAATGAGCAGTTCTTC	CASSYLRQVGTSGRAYNEQFF
once	-	TRBJ1-2	TRBV5-4	TGTGCCAGCAGCTCCAGAGACAGTGGCTATGGCTACACCTTC	CASSSRDSGYGYTF
once	TRBD2	TRBJ2-1	TRBV5-1	TGCGCCAGCAGCAGTGGACTAGCGGGAGGGCAACTAAATGAGCAGTTCTTC	CASSSGLAGGQLNEQFF
-	TRBD1	TRBJ1-1	TRBV29-1	TGCAGCGTTGAACTAACAGGGGGTAAGAACACTGAAGCTTTCTTT	CSVELTGGKNTEAFF
-	-	TRBJ1-5	TRBV7-2	TGTGCCAGCAGCTTAGGCGGGGGCAATCAGCCCCAGCATTTT	CASSLGGGNQPQHF
-	-	TRBJ1-4	TRBV7-2	TGTGCCAGCAGCCCAGGGGACCTGGAGTCTAATGAAAAACTGTTTTTT	CASSPGDLESNEKLFF
-	-	TRBJ1-6	TRBV7-2	TGTGCCAGCAGCCTAAGTGGTAATTCACCCCTCCACTTT	CASSLSGNSPLHF
-	TRBD1	TRBJ2-3	TRBV7-2	TGTGCCAGCAGCTTTGGACAGGGCGGCACAGATACGCAGTATTTT	CASSFGQGGTDTQYF
few	-	TRBJ2-6	TRBV6-1	TGTGCCAGCAGTGAGGAGATCTCTGGGGCCAACGTCCTGACTTTC	CASSEEISGANVLTF
-	TRBD2	TRBJ2-1	TRBV6-6	TGTGCCAGCAGCTCCCCGGGGAGTGAGCGGGGGGGCACCTACAATGAGCAGTTCTTC	CASSSPGSERGGTYNEQFF
-	-	TRBJ1-1	TRBV9	TGTGCCAGCGCCCCAGGCGGGGGGATGAACACTGAAGCTTTCTTT	CASAPGGGMNTEAFF
-	-	TRBJ1-1	TRBV12-3/TRBV12-4	TGTGCCAGCAGTGGAGTAGGCACTGAAGCTTTCTTT	CASSGVGTEAFF
-	-	TRBJ1-1	TRBV6-2/TRBV6-3	TGTGCCAGCAGCCGACTTAGCGGCGACACTGAAGCTTTCTTT	CASSRLSGDTEAFF
-	-	TRBJ1-2	TRBV27	TGTGCCAGCAGTTTATCGTCAGGGTCATATGGCTACACCTTC	CASSLSSGSYGYTF
-	-	TRBJ2-1	TRBV6-5	TGTGCCAGCAGTTACGGGGGACTCGTCGATGAGCAGTTCTTC	CASSYGGLVDEQFF
-	-	TRBJ1-1	TRBV12-3/TRBV12-4	TGTGCCAGCTCCCTGATGGGGGGAGAAGCTTTCTTT	CASSLMGGEAFF
once	-	TRBJ1-2	TRBV28	TGTGCCAGCAGTTTAGGAACACTAAATGGCTACACCTTC	CASSLGTLNGYTF
-	TRBD2	TRBJ2-1	TRBV5-1	TGCGCCAGCAGCTTGGGCGGGAGGGGTAACAATGAGCAGTTCTTC	CASSLGGRGNNEQFF
-	TRBD2	TRBJ2-1	TRBV27	TGTGCCAGCAGCTCCGGGACTAGAGTCAATGAGCAGTTCTTC	CASSSGTRVNEQFF
few	-	TRBJ2-7	TRBV7-9	TGTGCCAGCGCCGAATCACAGGGAGCCTACGAGCAGTACTTC	CASAESQGAYEQYF
once	TRBD1	TRBJ2-5	TRBV5-1	TGCGCCAGCAGCTTAACAGGGGGCATGGGAGAGACCCAGTACTTC	CASSLTGGMGETQYF
-	-	TRBJ2-3	TRBV2	TGTGCCAGCAGGAGAGCAGGGTTCACAGATACGCAGTATTTT	CASRRAGFTDTQYF
-	-	TRBJ2-1	TRBV27	TGTGCCAGCAGTCCCTCAGGTAGGGGCGGCTCCTACAATGAGCAGTTCTTC	CASSPSGRGGSYNEQFF
-	TRBD1	TRBJ1-3	TRBV28	TGTGCCAGCTATCCCGGGACAGCTGGAAACACCATATATTTT	CASYPGTAGNTIYF
-	-	TRBJ2-5	TRBV11-3	TGTGCCAGCAGCTCCCTCAGGGGAGAGACCCAGTACTTC	CASSSLRGETQYF
-	TRBD1	TRBJ2-5	TRBV7-9	TGTGCCAGCAGCGCGACGGGACAGGGGGGAGAGACCCAGTACTTC	CASSATGQGGETQYF
-	-	TRBJ2-2	TRBV11-2	TGTGCCAGCAGTCGTAGCAGCACCGGGGAGCTGTTTTTT	CASSRSSTGELFF